The present TCR beta chain was sequenced within a study of regulatory T cells in long-lasting Graves disease. Study-wide points: Few sampled subjects may have lowered accuracy.

The sample's time point: persistent/refractory GD, antithyroid drugs over 5 years with positive TRAb. After RNA was extracted from PBMCs, the TCR library was made from it. The germline V gene has CDR1 SGHTA and CDR2 FQGNSA. CDR3 size: 14 residues. The V gene lost 3 bases and the J gene lost 4 bases, with 13 bases spanning the gap. With regard to this clonotype: Its antigen is undetermined.

Building of the TCR beta libraries involved iRepertoire HTBI primers and Arm-PCR of CDR3 regions. TCRdb recomputed calls from the multiplex PCR reads with MiXCR, one row per CDR3 protein. The sample holds a few hundred thousand distinct CDR3 sequences, 20% to 25% seen once. Sample: peripheral blood mononuclear cells (PBMCs), taken when the disease was refractory, from a patient treated with antithyroid drugs. This receptor was taken from a female donor with Graves disease. V and J are TRBV7-2 and TRBJ2-7; D perhaps matches TRBD2 (7 bases). The CDR3 nucleotides are TGTGCCAGCAGCTTCAGTAGGGGGGGGTACGAGCAGTACTTC. It yields the protein CASSFSRGGYEQYF.